These T cell receptor beta chains were read from a single sample in a study of STAT5B mutations in CD4+ large granular lymphocyte leukemia. The assay was immunoSEQ multiplex PCR, and TCRdb's table has in-frame clones only and misses some. The sample carries about 35,000 clones, approximately 67% recorded once. Sequencing was carried out using CD4+ T cells from blood buffy coats. Receptors originate from a human donor in good health. The conserved cysteine and the conserved F or W are not part of the CDR3 here. A D gene is named only where the DNA matches it firmly.

j_call d_call v_call cdr3_aa
TRBJ1-6 TRBD1 TRBV7-2 ASTDRGDNSPLH
TRBJ1-1 . TRBV5-4 ASSLGGAQRNTEAF
TRBJ1-6 . TRBV5-1 ASRPEGDNSPLH
TRBJ2-7 . TRBV2 ASKVPVGNEQY
TRBJ2-3 TRBD2 TRBV5-4 ASSFGGRGTDTQY
TRBJ1-2 . TRBV6-1 ASSGAAPDSFYGYT
TRBJ1-5 . TRBV7-9 ASSPEVNQPQH
TRBJ1-1 . TRBV6-1 ASSYWAGTEAF
TRBJ1-3 TRBD1 TRBV11-3 ASSLVGTGLDTIY
TRBJ1-1 . TRBV5-8 ASSYLYAFGGKTEAF
TRBJ1-4 TRBD1 TRBV27 ASSSGGEKLF
TRBJ1-1 . TRBV9 ASSVLGSLNTEAF
TRBJ1-1 . TRBV10-3 AINTGSTEAF
TRBJ1-3 TRBD1 TRBV7-9 ASSRTGMATGNTIY
TRBJ2-1 TRBD1 TRBV4-1 ASSHPRGTGVYNEQF
TRBJ1-1 . TRBV18 ASSPPGAEAF
TRBJ1-1 TRBD1 TRBV6-6 ASRAGGRVNTEAF
TRBJ1-5 TRBD1 TRBV6-1 ASSEDRDRGQQPQH
TRBJ2-6 TRBD1 TRBV9 ASSADREAGANVLT
TRBJ1-1 . TRBV7-9 ASSFPPRAF
TRBJ2-1 TRBD2 TRBV6-6 ASSYLAGGYNEQF
TRBJ2-1 . TRBV7-6 ASSLEYAGPNNEQF
TRBJ1-6 . TRBV27 ASSQRDGSNSPLH
TRBJ2-1 . TRBV7-9 ATIGGRASYNEQF
TRBJ1-5 . TRBV9 ASSPGNEGNQPQH
TRBJ1-1 . TRBV4-1 ASSPQKGRRNTEAF
TRBJ2-1 . TRBV11-2 ASSSDGGNEQF
TRBJ1-2 TRBD1 TRBV2 ASKREGAGYGYT
TRBJ2-7 . TRBV14 ASSQGQGPAYEQY
TRBJ2-3 TRBD1 TRBV6-6 ASRAGGAGTDTQY
TRBJ2-1 . TRBV7-3 ASSLGSAYNEQF
TRBJ1-4 . TRBV19 ASRNDGTPKGKLF
TRBJ2-7 . TRBV7-9 ASSLASPSTYEQY
TRBJ2-1 TRBD1 TRBV19 ASSPLPWTGGDEQF
TRBJ1-5 . TRBV6-6 ASSYSNNQPQH
TRBJ2-1 TRBD2 TRBV5-1 ASTGLAGGRYNEQF
TRBJ1-2 . TRBV7-2 ASSLAFEGYT
TRBJ1-1 . TRBV19 ATPTRWPEAF
TRBJ2-5 . TRBV7-2 ASSLEVAAGQETQY